This T cell receptor (beta chain) was sequenced during a study of technical replicates of blood from several donors. Measured with immunoSEQ multiplex PCR; TCRdb has only the in-frame clones, and not every one. The sample lists approximately 78,000 clones, 95% occurring once. What was sequenced was T cells isolated from PBMCs. The TCR was taken from a human donor in good health.

CDR3 in DNA: TGTGCCACCTCGGGACAGGATCTTAATCAGCCCCAGCATTTT. Translating it yields CATSGQDLNQPQHF. The chain combines TRBV19 with TRBJ1-5; TRBD1 aligns across 8 bases. After removal of 10 bases from V and 4 bases from J, the junction contained 9 bases not matched to a gene. This CDR3 is built from 14 residues. Germline V CDR1 and CDR2: LNHDA, SQIVND (reference sequence).